This T cell receptor (beta chain) came from a study of T cell repertoires in cytomegalovirus infection. Study-level information: Researchers turned to recently identified HLA-C-restricted CMV epitopes as well as well-studied HLA-B-restricted ones. Public TCR beta signatures were indicative of both CMV infection and a matching HLA type. Study-wide points: Cumulative frequency of public TCR beta families picked out carriers of CMV plus the relevant HLA. CMV-specific TCR beta clonotypes restricted by HLA-C dominated the ex vivo response.

The germline CDR1 and CDR2 sequences are MGHRA and YSYEKL. V shed 2 bases and J 0 bases; nucleotides not matched to a gene: 7. CDR3 length: 19 amino acids. This clonotype was detected a few times. Antigen unknown. TCRdb recomputed calls from the reads with MiXCR, one row per CDR3 protein. The sample consists of 110,000 or so distinct CDR3 sequences, 30% of them appearing once. This clonotype originated in a human donor in good health (CMV status not recorded). Some clones in this sample may be carry-over from other donors' samples. The V and J genes are TRBV4-1 and TRBJ2-1; TRBD2 agrees at 13 bases. The input for sequencing was CD8+ T cells from cultured PBMCs, taken from culture after CMV antigen stimulation. The chain's CDR3 is CASSQTGLAGAYSYNEQFF. CDR3 DNA: TGCGCCAGCAGCCAAACAGGACTAGCGGGGGCTTACTCCTACAATGAGCAGTTCTTC.